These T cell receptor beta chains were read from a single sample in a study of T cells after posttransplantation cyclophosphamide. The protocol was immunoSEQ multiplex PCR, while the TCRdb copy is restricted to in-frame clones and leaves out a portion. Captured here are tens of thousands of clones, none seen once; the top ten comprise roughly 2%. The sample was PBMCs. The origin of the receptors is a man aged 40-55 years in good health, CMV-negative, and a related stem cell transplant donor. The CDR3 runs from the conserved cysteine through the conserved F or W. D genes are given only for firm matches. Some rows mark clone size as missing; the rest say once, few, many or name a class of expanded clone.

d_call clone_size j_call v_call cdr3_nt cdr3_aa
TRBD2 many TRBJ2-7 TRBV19 TGTGCCAGTAGTATGGGAGGGGAGACCTACGAGCAGTACTTC CASSMGGETYEQYF
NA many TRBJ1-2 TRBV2 TGTGCCAGCAGTGGTGGCTTGGACTATGGCTACACCTTC CASSGGLDYGYTF
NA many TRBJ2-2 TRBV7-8 TGTGCCAGCAGCGCTAGCGCGAACACCGGGGAGCTGTTTTTT CASSASANTGELFF
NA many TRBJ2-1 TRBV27 TGTGCCAGCAGTTTCCAGGGGACGCAGAATGAGCAGTTCTTC CASSFQGTQNEQFF
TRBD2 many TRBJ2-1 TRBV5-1 TGCGCCAGCAGCACTCCGGGACTAGCTCAGCAGTTCTTC CASSTPGLAQQFF
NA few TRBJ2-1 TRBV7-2 TGTGCCAGCAGCTCGGGGGGCGACCTGGGTGTTGATGAGCAGTTCTTC CASSSGGDLGVDEQFF
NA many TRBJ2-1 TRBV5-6 TGTGCCAGCAGCTTGTACCGGGGTTCTAACAATGAGCAGTTCTTC CASSLYRGSNNEQFF
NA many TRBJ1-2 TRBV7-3 TGTGCCAGCAGCTCCCAAACAGGGACCTATGGCTACACCTTC CASSSQTGTYGYTF
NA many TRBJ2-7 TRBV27 TGTGCCAGCAGTTTGACCTCTCGAGCGGACGCGGCGTCCTACGAGCAGTACTTC CASSLTSRADAASYEQYF
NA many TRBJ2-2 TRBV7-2 TGTGCCAGCATCCCCCCGGGACTCCCCTCCGGGGAGCTGTTTTTT CASIPPGLPSGELFF
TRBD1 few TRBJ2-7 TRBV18 TGTGCCAGCTCACCATCCGGACAGGTAACCTACGAGCAGTACTTC CASSPSGQVTYEQYF
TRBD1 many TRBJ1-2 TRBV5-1 TGCGCCAGCAGCTCCGGGACAGGGGCCGCGGACTATGGCTACACCTTC CASSSGTGAADYGYTF
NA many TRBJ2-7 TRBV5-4 TGTGCCAGCAGAATCGGGGGTACCAACTACGAGCAGTACTTC CASRIGGTNYEQYF
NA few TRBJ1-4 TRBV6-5 TGTGCCAGCAGTGATATGGGCGAAAAACTGTTTTTT CASSDMGEKLFF
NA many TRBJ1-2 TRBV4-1 TGCGCCAGCAGCCAATGGGGGGGAAACTATGGCTACACCTTC CASSQWGGNYGYTF
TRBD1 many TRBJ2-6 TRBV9 TGTGCCAGCAGCTCGGGACAGGGGGACTCTGGGGCCAACGTCCTGACTTTC CASSSGQGDSGANVLTF
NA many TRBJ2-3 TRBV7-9 TGTGCCAGCAGCTTAGGAGGGCAAGGAGGTTCCACAGATACGCAGTATTTT CASSLGGQGGSTDTQYF
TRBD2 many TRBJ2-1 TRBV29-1 TGCAGCGTTGCGAGGCTAGCGGGACCCACTTACAATGAGCAGTTCTTC CSVARLAGPTYNEQFF
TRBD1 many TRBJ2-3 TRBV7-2 TGTGCCAGCAGCGAAGGGACAGCCAGGACGCAGTATTTT CASSEGTARTQYF
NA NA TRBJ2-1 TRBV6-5 TGTGCCAGCAGTACCTCGACAGAGCAGTTCTTC CASSTSTEQFF
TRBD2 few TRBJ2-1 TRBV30 TGTGCCGAGGGCGGAGCGGGAGGCCTCTCCTACAATGAGCAGTTCTTC CAEGGAGGLSYNEQFF
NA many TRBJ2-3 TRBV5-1 TGCGCCAGCAGCTTGAGGGGCAGTGATACGCAGTATTTT CASSLRGSDTQYF
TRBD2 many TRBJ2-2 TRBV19 TGTGCCAGTACCCGGACTAGCGACACCGGGGAGCTGTTTTTT CASTRTSDTGELFF
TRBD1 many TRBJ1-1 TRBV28 TGTGCCAGCAAGGAAGGGACAGACACTGAAGCTTTCTTT CASKEGTDTEAFF
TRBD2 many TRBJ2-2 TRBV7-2 TGTGCCAGCAGCTTTCCCGGACTAGCGGATCCCGGGGGCACCGGGGAGCTGTTTTTT CASSFPGLADPGGTGELFF
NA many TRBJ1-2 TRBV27 TGTGCCAGCAGTTTTGCGAATAACTATGGCTACACCTTC CASSFANNYGYTF
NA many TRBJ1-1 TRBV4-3 TGCGCCAGCAGCCAAGATTTGGCAGGGCTCACTGAAGCTTTCTTT CASSQDLAGLTEAFF
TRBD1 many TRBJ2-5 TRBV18 TGTGCCAGCTCACCACCGGGACAGGGGGTCCTCCAAGAGACCCAGTACTTC CASSPPGQGVLQETQYF
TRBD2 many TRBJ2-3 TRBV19 TGTGCCAGTACCACACTAGCGGGAGCGTCTGATACGCAGTATTTT CASTTLAGASDTQYF
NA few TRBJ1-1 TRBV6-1 TGTGCCAGCAGTTGGCGCGAGGGGAACACTGAAGCTTTCTTT CASSWREGNTEAFF
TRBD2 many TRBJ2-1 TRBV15 TGTGCCACCACTCTAGCGGCAATTGATGAGCAGTTCTTC CATTLAAIDEQFF
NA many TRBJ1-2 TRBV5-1 TGCGCCAGCAGCCGGGCGGGGGAAGGCTATGGCTACACCTTC CASSRAGEGYGYTF
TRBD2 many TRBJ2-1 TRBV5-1 TGCGCCAGCAGCTCCGGCTGGACTAGTGACAATGAGCAGTTCTTC CASSSGWTSDNEQFF
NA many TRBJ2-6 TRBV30 TGTGCCTGGAGTCCTCACCGGACAATCCCTGGGGCCAACGTCCTGACTTTC CAWSPHRTIPGANVLTF
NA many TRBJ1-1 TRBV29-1 TGCAGCGCCCCAACCCCTCAGGGGAACACTGAAGCTTTCTTT CSAPTPQGNTEAFF